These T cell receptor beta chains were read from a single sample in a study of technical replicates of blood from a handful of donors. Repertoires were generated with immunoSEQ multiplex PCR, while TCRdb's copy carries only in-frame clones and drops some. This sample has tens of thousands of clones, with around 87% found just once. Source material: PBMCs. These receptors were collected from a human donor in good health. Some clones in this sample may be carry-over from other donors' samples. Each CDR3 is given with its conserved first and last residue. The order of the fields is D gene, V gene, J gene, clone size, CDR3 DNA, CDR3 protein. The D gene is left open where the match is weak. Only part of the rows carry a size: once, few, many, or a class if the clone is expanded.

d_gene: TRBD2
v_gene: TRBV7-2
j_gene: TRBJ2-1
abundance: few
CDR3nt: TGTGCCAGCAGCCCACGGACTAGCTGGGGGGTGGACTACAATGAGCAGTTCTTC
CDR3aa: CASSPRTSWGVDYNEQFF

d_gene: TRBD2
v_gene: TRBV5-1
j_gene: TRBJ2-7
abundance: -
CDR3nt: TGCGCCAGCAGCCGATCGCGGGAGGCCTCCTACGAGCAGTACTTC
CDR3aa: CASSRSREASYEQYF

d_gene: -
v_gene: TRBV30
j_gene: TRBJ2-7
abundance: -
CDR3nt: TGTGCCTGCTCCAGGGGCTACGAGCAGTACTTC
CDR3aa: CACSRGYEQYF

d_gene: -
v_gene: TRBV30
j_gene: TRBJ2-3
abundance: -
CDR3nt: TGTGCCTGGAGTGCGGCCGGGGATACGCAGTATTTT
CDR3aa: CAWSAAGDTQYF

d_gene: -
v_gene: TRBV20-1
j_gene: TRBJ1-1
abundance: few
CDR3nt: TGCAGTGCTAGTTCATACACTGAAGCTTTCTTT
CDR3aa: CSASSYTEAFF

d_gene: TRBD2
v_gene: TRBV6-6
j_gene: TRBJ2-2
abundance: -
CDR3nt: TGTGCCAGCAGTCCAATGACTAGCTCGAACACCGGGGAGCTGTTTTTT
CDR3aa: CASSPMTSSNTGELFF

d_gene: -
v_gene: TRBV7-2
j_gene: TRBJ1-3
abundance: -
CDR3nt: TGTGCCAGCACCAACGGAAGCAGGGTCGGCGGAAACACCATATATTTT
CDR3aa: CASTNGSRVGGNTIYF

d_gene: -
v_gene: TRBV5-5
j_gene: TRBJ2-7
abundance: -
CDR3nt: TGTGCCAGCAGCTTGGCTAGCATCGGTGCCTACGAGCAGTACTTC
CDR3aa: CASSLASIGAYEQYF

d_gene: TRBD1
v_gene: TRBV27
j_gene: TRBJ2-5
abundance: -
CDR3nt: TGTGCCAGCAGTCCAGGGACAGGGGAAGGTCAAGAGACCCAGTACTTC
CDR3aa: CASSPGTGEGQETQYF

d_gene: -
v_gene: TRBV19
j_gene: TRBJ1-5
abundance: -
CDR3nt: TGTGCCAGTCGAATAGTGGCACAGCCCAATCAGCCCCAGCATTTT
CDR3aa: CASRIVAQPNQPQHF

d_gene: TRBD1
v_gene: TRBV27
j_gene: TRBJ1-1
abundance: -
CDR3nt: TGTGCCAGCAGTCTAAGGGGGACAGGGGCGAACACTGAAGCTTTCTTT
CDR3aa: CASSLRGTGANTEAFF

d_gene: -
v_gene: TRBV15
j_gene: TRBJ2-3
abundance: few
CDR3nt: TGTGCCACCAGCACCCCCCAGCTAGGCGGGGATCGGTATTTT
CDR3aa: CATSTPQLGGDRYF

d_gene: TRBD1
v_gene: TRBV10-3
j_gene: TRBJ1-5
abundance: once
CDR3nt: TGTGCCATCAGTGAGGGGACAGGTCAAGGTCAGCCCCAGCATTTT
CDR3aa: CAISEGTGQGQPQHF

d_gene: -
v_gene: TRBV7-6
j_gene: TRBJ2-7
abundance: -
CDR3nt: TGTGCCAGCAGCTTAGGGGAGATAACCTACGAGCAGTACTTC
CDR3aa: CASSLGEITYEQYF

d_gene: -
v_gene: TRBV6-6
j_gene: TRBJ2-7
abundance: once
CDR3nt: TGTGCCAGCACCCCAGGGGACACCTACGAGCAGTACTTC
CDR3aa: CASTPGDTYEQYF

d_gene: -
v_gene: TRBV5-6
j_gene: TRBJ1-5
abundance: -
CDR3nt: TGTGCCAGCAGCTTGCACCGAAGCGGGTATAGCAATCAGCCCCAGCATTTT
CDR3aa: CASSLHRSGYSNQPQHF

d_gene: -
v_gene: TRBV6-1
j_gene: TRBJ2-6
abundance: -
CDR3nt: TGTGCCACCCAGGGGTTTGGCGGGGCCAACGTCCTGACTTTC
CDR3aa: CATQGFGGANVLTF

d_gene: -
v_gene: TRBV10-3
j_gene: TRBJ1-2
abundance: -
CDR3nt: TGTGCCATCAGGGGGACTGGGTATGGCTACACCTTC
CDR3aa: CAIRGTGYGYTF

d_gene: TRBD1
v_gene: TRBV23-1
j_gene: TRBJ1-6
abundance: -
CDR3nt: TGCGCCAGCAGTCAATTGGTGGGACAGGGGCGTTCACCCCTCCACTTT
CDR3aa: CASSQLVGQGRSPLHF

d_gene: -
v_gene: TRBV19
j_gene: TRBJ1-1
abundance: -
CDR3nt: TGTGCCAGTACCGGACTGATGAACACTGAAGCTTTCTTT
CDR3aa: CASTGLMNTEAFF

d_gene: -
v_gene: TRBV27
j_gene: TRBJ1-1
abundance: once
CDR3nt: TGTGCCAGCAGTTCTCCCACCGGCGGGGTCACTGAAGCTTTCTTT
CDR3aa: CASSSPTGGVTEAFF

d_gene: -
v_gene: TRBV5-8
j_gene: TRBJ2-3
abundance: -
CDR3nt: TGTGCCAGCAGCCCACCTAACACAGATACGCAGTATTTT
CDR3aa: CASSPPNTDTQYF

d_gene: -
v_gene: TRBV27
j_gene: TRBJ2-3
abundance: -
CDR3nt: TGTGCCAGCAGCCGTAACACAGATACGCAGTATTTT
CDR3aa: CASSRNTDTQYF

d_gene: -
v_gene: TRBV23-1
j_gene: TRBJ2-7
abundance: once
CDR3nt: TGCGCCAGCAGTCATCAGGACTCCTCCTACGAGCAGTACTTC
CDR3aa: CASSHQDSSYEQYF

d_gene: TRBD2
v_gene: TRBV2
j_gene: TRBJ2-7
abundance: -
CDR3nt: TGTGCCAGCAGGGAGGGACTAGCGGGGTCCTACGAGCAGTACTTC
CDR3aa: CASREGLAGSYEQYF

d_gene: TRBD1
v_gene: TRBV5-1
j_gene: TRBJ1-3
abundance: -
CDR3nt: TGCGCCAGCAGCTTGGGATCAGGGGGGACTGGAAACACCATATATTTT
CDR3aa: CASSLGSGGTGNTIYF

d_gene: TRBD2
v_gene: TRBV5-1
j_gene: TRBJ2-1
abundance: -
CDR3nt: TGCGCCAGCAGCGCTAGCGGAATATCCTACAATGAGCAGTTCTTC
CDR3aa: CASSASGISYNEQFF

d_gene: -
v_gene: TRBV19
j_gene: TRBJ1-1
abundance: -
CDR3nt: TGTGCCACCACGACAAGGAACACTGAAGCTTTCTTT
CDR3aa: CATTTRNTEAFF

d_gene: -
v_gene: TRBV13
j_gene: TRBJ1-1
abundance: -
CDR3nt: TGTGCCAGTTCCAGGGGACAAGGGAACACTGAAGCTTTCTTT
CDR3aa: CASSRGQGNTEAFF

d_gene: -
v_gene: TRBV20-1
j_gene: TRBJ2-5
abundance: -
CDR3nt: TGCAGTGCGCACCGGGGGGAGACCCAGTACTTC
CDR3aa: CSAHRGETQYF

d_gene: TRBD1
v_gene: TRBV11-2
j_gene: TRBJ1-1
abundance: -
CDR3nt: TGTGCCAGCAGTTACCTACAGGGGGTGAACACTGAAGCTTTCTTT
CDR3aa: CASSYLQGVNTEAFF

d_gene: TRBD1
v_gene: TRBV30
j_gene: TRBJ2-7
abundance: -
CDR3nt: TGTGCCTGGAGTGCGGACAGGGGGCTCTACGAGCAGTACTTC
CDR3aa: CAWSADRGLYEQYF

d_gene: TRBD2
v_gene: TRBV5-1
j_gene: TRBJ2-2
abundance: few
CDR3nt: TGCGCCAGCAGCCAGGGGCTAGCGGGAGGATCCGGGGAGCTGTTTTTT
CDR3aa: CASSQGLAGGSGELFF